Listed below are T cell receptor beta chains from one sample, sequenced in a study of glioma-infiltrating T cells. TCRdb processed the multiplex PCR reads anew with MiXCR; each CDR3 protein has one entry. The sample consists of 90,000 or so distinct CDR3 sequences, around 42% of them appearing once. Sequencing used glioma tissue, nonneoplastic brain tissue, or PBMCs (not recorded which). These TCRs come from a human donor with low-grade glioma or glioblastoma, undergoing nonglioma brain surgery, or in good health (not recorded which). Both conserved end residues are part of each CDR3. A D gene is named only where the DNA matches it firmly. Expanded clones get a size class; other rows say once, few or many, or leave the size out.

clone size | J gene | V gene | D gene | CDR3 protein | CDR3 DNA
many | TRBJ2-7 | TRBV4-1 | TRBD1 | CASSQDPGQSYEQYF | TGCGCCAGCAGCCAAGATCCGGGACAGTCCTACGAGCAGTACTTC
many | TRBJ2-7 | TRBV27 | TRBD1 | CASSPAGGRDEQYF | TGTGCCAGCAGTCCCGCAGGGGGCCGGGACGAGCAGTACTTC
many | TRBJ2-2 | TRBV12-3/TRBV12-4 | . | CASRPSVTGELFF | TGTGCCAGCAGACCTAGTGTCACCGGGGAGCTGTTTTTT
many | TRBJ2-1 | TRBV12-3/TRBV12-4 | . | CASSFDSGANEQFF | TGTGCCAGCAGTTTCGATTCAGGGGCAAATGAGCAGTTCTTC
many | TRBJ2-5 | TRBV19 | . | CASSGGAQETQYF | TGTGCCAGTAGTGGGGGCGCTCAAGAGACCCAGTACTTC
. | TRBJ1-1 | TRBV28 | TRBD1 | CASSGTGSMNTESFF | TGTGCCAGCTCCGGGACAGGAAGTATGAACACTGAATCTTTCTTT
many | TRBJ2-1 | TRBV3-1 | TRBD2 | CASSPGLAAYNEQFF | TGTGCCAGCAGCCCGGGACTAGCGGCCTACAATGAGCAGTTCTTC
many | TRBJ1-1 | TRBV20-1 | . | CSATKDGTGHEAFF | TGCAGTGCTACTAAGGACGGAACTGGGCATGAAGCTTTCTTT
many | TRBJ2-7 | TRBV11-2 | . | CASSLTPGLQGQYF | TGTGCCAGCAGCTTAACTCCGGGACTACAGGGGCAGTACTTC
. | TRBJ2-1 | TRBV28 | . | CASSSPGNWHNEQSF | TGTGCCAGCAGTTCACCCGGTAACTGGCACAATGAGCAGTCCTTC
many | TRBJ2-1 | TRBV7-2 | . | CASSPRRSSYNEQFF | TGTGCCAGCAGCCCCCGAAGGAGCTCCTACAATGAGCAGTTCTTC
many | TRBJ2-2 | TRBV2 | . | CASNPGTGAGELFF | TGTGCCAGCAATCCCGGGACGGGAGCCGGGGAGCTGTTTTTT
many | TRBJ1-5 | TRBV7-8 | . | CASSLVPWDQPQHF | TGTGCCAGCAGCTTAGTTCCGTGGGATCAGCCCCAGCATTTT
many | TRBJ2-1 | TRBV10-2 | . | CASSSANEQFF | TGCGCCAGCAGCTCCGCCAATGAGCAGTTCTTC
many | TRBJ2-5 | TRBV18 | . | CASSQLRYQETQYF | TGTGCCAGCTCTCAACTCCGGTACCAAGAGACCCAGTACTTC
many | TRBJ1-1 | TRBV2 | . | CASSGSPGANTEAFF | TGTGCCAGCAGTGGTTCCCCGGGGGCAAACACTGAAGCTTTCTTT
many | TRBJ2-1 | TRBV19 | . | CASSTRQSGNEQFF | TGTGCCAGTAGTACGAGACAGAGCGGGAATGAGCAGTTCTTC
. | TRBJ2-3 | TRBV20-1 | . | CSASSLGLITDTHYF | TGCAGTGCGAGCTCCCTCGGGCTTATCACAGATACGCACTATTTT
many | TRBJ1-2 | TRBV7-2 | . | CASSSYTVPQGDTF | TGTGCCAGCAGCTCATATACCGTACCACAGGGAGACACCTTC
. | TRBJ1-2 | TRBV29-1 | TRBD1 | CSVRQGYGYTF | TGCAGCGTTCGACAGGGCTATGGCTACACCTTC
many | TRBJ2-7 | TRBV7-3 | . | CASSQQGTYEQYF | TGTGCCAGCAGCCAACAGGGAACCTACGAGCAGTACTTC
many | TRBJ2-1 | TRBV7-9 | . | CASSLMSEQFF | TGTGCCAGCAGCTTAATGAGTGAGCAGTTCTTC
. | TRBJ2-1 | TRBV4-1 | . | CASRQSCSYNEQFF | TGCGCCAGCAGACAATCTTGCTCCTACAATGAGCAGTTCTTC
. | TRBJ2-5 | TRBV5-1 | . | CASSLEKARSGETQYF | TGCGCCAGCAGCTTGGAAAAGGCTAGAAGTGGAGAGACCCAGTACTTC
many | TRBJ2-7 | TRBV15 | . | CATSRPGFSYEQYF | TGTGCCACCAGCAGACCGGGGTTCTCCTACGAGCAGTACTTC
many | TRBJ2-1 | TRBV6-1 | TRBD2 | CASSNPLGGRGGNEQFF | TGTGCCAGCAGTAACCCACTGGGGGGGCGGGGGGGGAATGAGCAGTTCTTC
. | TRBJ2-1 | TRBV28 | TRBD1 | CATRGTGVGNEQFF | TGTGCCACTCGGGGGACAGGGGTCGGGAATGAGCAGTTCTTC
many | TRBJ2-1 | TRBV7-8 | TRBD2 | CASSWSGSYNEQFF | TGTGCCAGCAGCTGGAGCGGGAGCTACAATGAGCAGTTCTTC
many | TRBJ1-1 | TRBV11-3 | . | CASSLNGAQAFF | TGTGCCAGCAGCTTAAACGGGGCGCAAGCTTTCTTT
. | TRBJ1-5 | TRBV2 | TRBD1 | CVSTGDRGDNQPQHF | TGTGTCAGCACTGGGGACAGGGGAGACAATCAGCCCCAGCATTTT
. | TRBJ1-5 | TRBV20-1 | . | CSARGGGQPQHF | TGCAGTGCTAGGGGGGGGGGTCAGCCCCAGCATTTT
few | TRBJ1-1 | TRBV6-2/TRBV6-3 | . | CASSYRGSEAFF | TGTGCCAGCAGTTACAGGGGCTCTGAAGCTTTCTTT
. | TRBJ2-7 | TRBV2 | TRBD2 | CAGSEELADTYKQYF | TGTGCCGGCAGTGAAGAACTAGCGGATACCTACAAGCAGTACTTC
many | TRBJ2-7 | TRBV5-4 | TRBD1 | CASSTTAGQGFSEQYF | TGTGCCAGCAGCACCACTGCGGGACAGGGCTTTTCCGAGCAGTACTTC
. | TRBJ1-6 | TRBV20-1 | TRBD1 | CSARDRRQGDPPLHF | TGCAGTGCTAGAGATAGGAGACAGGGAGATCCACCCCTCCACTTT
once | TRBJ2-5 | TRBV20-1 | TRBD2 | CSAYGGEETQYF | TGCAGTGCCTACGGGGGGGAAGAGACCCAGTACTTC
. | TRBJ1-4 | TRBV29-1 | . | CSVGTTTNEKLFF | TGCAGCGTTGGGACAACAACTAATGAAAAACTGTTTTTT
many | TRBJ2-2 | TRBV19 | . | CASKDRKNTGELFF | TGTGCCAGTAAGGACAGAAAGAACACCGGGGAGCTGTTTTTT
. | TRBJ2-3 | TRBV20-1 | TRBD1 | CSAAGGRIGGDTQYF | TGCAGTGCGGCAGGGGGCCGGATTGGAGGGGATACGCAGTATTTT
. | TRBJ2-7 | TRBV13 | . | CASRSGGNSYEQYF | TGTGCCAGCAGGTCAGGCGGTAACTCCTACGAGCAGTACTTC
. | TRBJ2-1 | TRBV27 | . | CASSSPRLKTYEQFF | TGTGCCAGCAGTTCCCCGAGACTGAAGACCTATGAGCAGTTCTTC
. | TRBJ2-1 | TRBV20-1 | TRBD1 | CSAKGQVSYEQFF | TGCAGTGCTAAAGGACAGGTTTCCTATGAGCAGTTCTTC
many | TRBJ1-1 | TRBV6-1 | . | CASSERGLTEAFF | TGTGCCAGCAGTGAAAGGGGCCTAACTGAAGCTTTCTTT
. | TRBJ2-7 | TRBV18 | . | CASSPPRTPGGSYEQYF | TGTGCCAGCTCACCACCTCGGACCCCCGGGGGCTCCTACGAGCAGTACTTC
many | TRBJ2-7 | TRBV10-3 | . | CAIRDQAYEQYF | TGTGCCATCAGAGATCAGGCCTACGAGCAGTACTTC
. | TRBJ2-3 | TRBV5-5 | . | CASSLGGQRKSDTQYF | TGTGCCAGCAGCTTGGGAGGACAGAGAAAGTCAGATACGCAGTATTTT
. | TRBJ2-1 | TRBV5-1 | TRBD1 | CASSLGRGQLVNEQFF | TGCGCCAGCAGCTTGGGCAGGGGGCAGCTTGTGAATGAGCAGTTCTTC
. | TRBJ2-7 | TRBV5-1 | . | CASSLTRIYEQYF | TGCGCCAGCAGCTTGACCAGGATCTACGAGCAGTACTTC
many | TRBJ1-2 | TRBV10-3 | . | CAISERVPYGYTF | TGTGCCATCAGTGAAAGGGTCCCCTATGGCTACACCTTC
. | TRBJ2-3 | TRBV6-1 | . | CASSELRSQYF | TGTGCCAGCAGTGAATTGCGCTCGCAGTATTTT
many | TRBJ2-5 | TRBV28 | TRBD1 | CASFTGGLGETQYF | TGTGCCAGCTTCACAGGGGGCTTGGGGGAGACCCAGTACTTC
many | TRBJ2-3 | TRBV11-2 | TRBD1 | CASSFTGTGILTDTQYF | TGTGCCAGCAGCTTTACCGGGACAGGGATTCTCACAGATACGCAGTATTTT
many | TRBJ1-4 | TRBV7-2 | TRBD1 | CASSQGTGNEKLFF | TGTGCCAGCAGCCAAGGGACAGGGAATGAAAAACTGTTTTTT
many | TRBJ1-1 | TRBV6-1 | . | CASSESLYTEAFF | TGTGCCAGCAGTGAAAGTTTATACACTGAAGCTTTCTTT
many | TRBJ1-2 | TRBV2 | TRBD1 | CASSGDSYGYTF | TGTGCCAGCAGTGGGGACAGCTATGGCTACACCTTC
. | TRBJ1-3 | TRBV5-1 | . | CASSFFGMASSGNTIYF | TGCGCCAGCAGCTTCTTTGGAATGGCCTCCTCTGGAAACACCATATATTTT
many | TRBJ2-3 | TRBV5-1 | . | CASSLEQTNTDTQYF | TGCGCCAGCAGCTTGGAACAGACAAACACAGATACGCAGTATTTT
. | TRBJ2-7 | TRBV20-1 | . | CDPRDLLGRTYEQYF | TGCGATCCTAGAGATCTACTCGGACGAACCTACGAGCAGTACTTC
few | TRBJ2-3 | TRBV25-1 | TRBD1 | CASSAQGALRTDTQYF | TGTGCCAGCAGTGCCCAGGGGGCGCTTCGCACAGATACGCAGTATTTT
many | TRBJ2-1 | TRBV7-9 | . | CASSLRPGEGYNEQFF | TGTGCCAGCAGCTTAAGGCCGGGAGAGGGCTACAATGAGCAGTTCTTC